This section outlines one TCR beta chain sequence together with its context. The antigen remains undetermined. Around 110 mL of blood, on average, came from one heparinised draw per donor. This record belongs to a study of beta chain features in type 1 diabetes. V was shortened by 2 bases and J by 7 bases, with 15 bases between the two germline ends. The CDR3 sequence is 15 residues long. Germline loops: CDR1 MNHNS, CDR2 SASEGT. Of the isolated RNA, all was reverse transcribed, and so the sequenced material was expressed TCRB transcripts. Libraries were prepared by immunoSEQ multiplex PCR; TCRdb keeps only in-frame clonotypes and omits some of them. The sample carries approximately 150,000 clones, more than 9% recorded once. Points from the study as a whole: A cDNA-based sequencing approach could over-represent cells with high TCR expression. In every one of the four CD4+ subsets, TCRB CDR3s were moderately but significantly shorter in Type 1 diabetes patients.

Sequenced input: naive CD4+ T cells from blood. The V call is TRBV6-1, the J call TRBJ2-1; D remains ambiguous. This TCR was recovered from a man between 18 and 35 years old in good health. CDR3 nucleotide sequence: TGTGCCAGCAGTGAACCTGATCCCGCTGCGAATGAGCAGTTCTTC. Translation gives CASSEPDPAANEQFF.